This passage covers 31 T cell receptor beta chains from one sample sequenced in a study of T cell responses to AZD1222 COVID-19 vaccine. Here immunoSEQ multiplex PCR was the method, and the copy in TCRdb shows in-frame clones only, minus some. The table shows around 84,000 clones, with more than 70% occurring only once. Specimen: peripheral blood, collected on day 0 of AZD1222 vaccination. These receptors were collected from an adult in good health.

With regard to this clone: Other nucleotide sequences from this sample produce the same CDR3. This chain connects TRBV7-9 to TRBJ2-7; D perhaps matches TRBD1 (6 bases). The CDR3 is 12 residues long. Trimming removed 8 bases from V and 3 bases from J, with 11 bases in between. Germline V gives CDR1 SEHNR, CDR2 FQNEAQ (reference sequence). CDR3 amino acids: CASGGRGYEQYF. The DNA for the CDR3 is TGTGCCAGCGGCGGCAGGGGCTACGAGCAGTACTTC.

The rearrangement links TRBV24-1 to TRBJ1-5; maybe TRBD1 (6 bases). CDR3 length equals 15 residues. CDR1 KGHDR and CDR2 SFDVKD come from the germline V gene. V was clipped by 5 bases and J by 7 bases, with 17 bases between them. CDR3 nucleotide sequence: TGTGCCACCAGTGTATCACAGGGATTTGGACAGCCCCAGCATTTT. Protein sequence: CATSVSQGFGQPQHF.

The chain couples TRBV30 to TRBJ2-7; D remains ambiguous. V was trimmed by 5 bases and J by 4 bases, leaving 21 bases between them. This CDR3 is 15 amino acids long. Per the germline V gene, CDR1 is GTSNPN and CDR2 is SVGIG (reference sequence). The CDR3 DNA is TGTGCCTGGCGAGTAGGGCCCAACAATAGGTACGAGCAGTACTTC. As protein: CAWRVGPNNRYEQYF.

V gene TRBV3-1 (or the pseudogene TRBV3-2) combines with J gene TRBJ1-1, with D unclear. The V end lost 1 base, the J end lost 12 bases, and 12 bases lay between the germline ends. This CDR3 spans 12 amino acids. Germline V gene sequence: CDR1 LGHDT, CDR2 YNNKEL (reference sequence). The CDR3 region is CASSQGTRFSFF. As DNA, the CDR3 is TGTGCCAGCAGCCAAGGTACTAGGTTTTCTTTCTTT.

The chain uses TRBV2 and TRBJ1-6, with D possibly being TRBD1 (5 bases). Germline V gene data show CDR1 as SNHLY and CDR2 as FYNNEI. V shed 6 bases and J shed 11 bases, with 23 bases lying between them. The CDR3 totals 16 residues. The CDR3 is CASRGGTLGSGAPLHF. In DNA, the CDR3 is TGTGCCAGCAGGGGAGGGACCCTCGGCTCCGGGGCACCCCTCCACTTT.

This clone appeared a single time. Distinct nucleotide sequences in the sample also encode this CDR3. V usage is TRBV5-1 and J usage is TRBJ1-5; D remains ambiguous. With 3 bases removed from V and 4 bases from J, the gap between germline ends came to 8 bases. CDR3 length equals 13 residues. CDR1 SGHRS and CDR2 YFSETQ come from the germline V gene. CDR3 in DNA: TGCGCCAGCAGCTCGGACGGAAATCAGCCCCAGCATTTT. The encoded protein is CASSSDGNQPQHF.

This chain links TRBV6-5 with TRBJ1-6; perhaps TRBD1 as D (6 bases). Germline lookup yields CDR1 MNHEY and CDR2 SVGAGI. This CDR3 has 14 amino acids. The V and J ends lost 6 bases and 8 bases respectively, with 14 bases between them. The CDR3 DNA sequence: TGTGCCAGCAGGTGGTGCAGGGGTTATTCACCCCTCCACTTT. Its translation is CASRWCRGYSPLHF.

Concerning this clone itself: This specimen includes other DNA sequences encoding the same CDR3. The CDR3 is CASRASVNTEAFF. CDR3 in DNA: TGCGCCAGTAGAGCCAGCGTGAACACTGAAGCTTTCTTT. The chain links TRBV5-1 to TRBJ1-1; no clear D. This CDR3 spans 13 amino acids. V lost 8 bases, J lost 0 bases, and 11 bases lay in between. Germline V gene sequence: CDR1 SGHRS, CDR2 YFSETQ.

The J gene is TRBJ2-1, the V gene TRBV27; 8 bases are shared with TRBD2. The germline CDR1 and CDR2 sequences are MNHEY and SMNVEV (reference sequence). This CDR3 region has 16 residues. V trimming: 7 bases; J trimming: 11 bases; junction bases outside the gene matches: 19. The CDR3 DNA follows: TGTGCCAGCATTGGGTACGTGGGACTAGAAGACCAAAAGCAGTTCTTC. Translation: CASIGYVGLEDQKQFF.

The rearrangement uses TRBV28 and TRBJ1-1; no clear D gene. The CDR3 has 14 amino acids. CDR1 and CDR2 from the germline V gene are MDHEN and SYDVKM. Trimming stripped 2 bases from V and 4 bases from J, with 11 bases between. The CDR3 loop is CASSLQSRSTEAFF. CDR3 nucleotides: TGTGCCAGCAGTTTACAGAGCCGCAGCACTGAAGCTTTCTTT.

CDR3 DNA sequence: TGCGCCAGCAGCTTTACCCACAGACCCGACAGCAACCACCTATATGGCTACACCTTC. As protein: CASSFTHRPDSNHLYGYTF. The chain carries TRBV5-1 and TRBJ1-2; D is perhaps TRBD1 (5 bases). V lost 2 bases and J lost 5, with 28 bases in between. CDR3 length equals 19 residues. CDR1 is SGHRS, CDR2 YFSETQ, per germline.

V gene TRBV3-1 (or the pseudogene TRBV3-2) combines with J gene TRBJ2-2, with 8 bases matching TRBD1. Per the germline V gene, CDR1 is LGHDT and CDR2 is YNNKEL (reference sequence). The V and J ends lost 7 bases and 6 bases, in that order; junction bases with no gene match: 19. This CDR3 is 18 amino acids long. The CDR3 bases are TGTGCCAGCACACCCCGCACCCAGGACAGGGTAGTGCCCGGGGAGCTGTTTTTT. It codes for CASTPRTQDRVVPGELFF.

J is TRBJ2-3 and V is TRBV3-1 (or the pseudogene TRBV3-2); D is unclear. V was shortened by 6 bases and J by 3 bases, with 4 bases between the two germline ends. CDR3 length equals 11 residues. CDR1 is LGHDT, CDR2 YNNKEL, per germline (reference sequence). CDR3 coding DNA: TGTGCCAGCAGTTCGACAGATACGCAGTATTTT. Translating gives CASSSTDTQYF.

This sequence joins TRBV19 and TRBJ1-1, with no clear D. The CDR3 spans 12 residues. CDR1 is LNHDA and CDR2 is SQIVND in the germline V gene (reference sequence). V was clipped by 11 bases and J by 5 bases, with 15 bases between them. CDR3 in amino acids: CARNLPATEAFF. CDR3 nucleotides: TGTGCCCGCAACCTCCCCGCGACTGAAGCTTTCTTT.

V is TRBV2 and J is TRBJ2-3; D is ambiguous. V lost 3 bases and J lost 6, with 16 bases in between. This CDR3 has 15 residues. Germline CDR1 reads SNHLY; CDR2 reads FYNNEI. Here the CDR3 reads CASSDWARLGDTQYF. CDR3 nucleotides: TGTGCCAGCAGTGATTGGGCCCGGTTGGGGGATACGCAGTATTTT.

This clone came up a few times. This chain joins TRBV28 and TRBJ1-2, with D possibly matching TRBD1 (6 bases). The CDR3 runs 14 residues. Per germline, CDR1 MDHEN and CDR2 SYDVKM. The V gene lost 5 bases and the J gene lost 7 bases, with 17 bases spanning the gap. CDR3 coding DNA: TGTGCCAGCAGTCCGGGGCCAGGGGCCTTTGGCTACACCTTC. Amino acid sequence: CASSPGPGAFGYTF.

This rearrangement joins TRBV19 to TRBJ1-6; the D gene is possibly TRBD1 (6 bases). CDR3 length equals 14 residues. With 6 bases removed from V and 7 bases from J, the gap between germline ends came to 13 bases. Germline V CDR1 and CDR2: LNHDA, SQIVND (reference sequence). The DNA of the CDR3 is TGTGCCAGTAGAGGGTCCACAGGGAATTCACCCCTCCACTTT. This sequence encodes CASRGSTGNSPLHF. Complete variable domain (other parts from reference TRBV19 and TRBJ1-6): DGGITQSPKYLFRKEGQNVTLSCEQNLNHDAMYWYRQDPGQGLRLIYYSQIVNDFQKGDIAEGYSVSREKKESFPLTVTSAQKNPTAFYLCASRGSTGNSPLHFGNGTRLTVT.

The V gene is TRBV7-2, the J gene TRBJ1-1; D remains ambiguous. Deletions cut 5 bases from V and 2 bases from J, with 15 bases between. Looked up from germline, CDR1 is SGHTA and CDR2 is FQGNSA. There are 15 residues in the CDR3. Here the CDR3 reads CASSLYEAANTEAFF. CDR3 DNA sequence: TGTGCCAGCAGCCTATATGAGGCGGCAAACACTGAAGCTTTCTTT. Full variable domain (missing parts from reference TRBV7-2 and TRBJ1-1): GAGVSQSPSNKVTEKGKDVELRCDPISGHTALYWYRQSLGQGLEFLIYFQGNSAPDKSGLPSDRFSAERTGGSVSTLTIQRTQQEDSAVYLCASSLYEAANTEAFFGQGTRLTVV.

The chain employs TRBV9 and TRBJ1-2; D may be TRBD1 (5 bases). The V and J ends lost 4 bases and 1 base respectively, with 11 bases between them. This CDR3 is built from 14 residues. Germline CDR1 SGDLS, CDR2 YYNGEE. The chain's CDR3 is CASSPGTDNYGYTF. DNA of the CDR3: TGTGCCAGCAGCCCTGGGACGGATAACTATGGCTACACCTTC.

The rearrangement joins TRBV6-2 or TRBV6-3 to TRBJ2-3; D is uncertain. In germline, CDR1 is MNHEY, CDR2 SVGEGT. The CDR3 covers 15 residues. With 6 bases removed from V and 2 bases from J, the gap between germline ends came to 15 bases. The CDR3 here is CASSPTLISTDTQYF. Here the CDR3 DNA reads TGTGCCAGCAGCCCGACACTCATATCCACAGATACGCAGTATTTT.

This chain links TRBV4-2 with TRBJ2-1, with D possibly TRBD2 on 5 matching bases. Germline V gene sequence: CDR1 LGHNA, CDR2 YNFKEQ. The CDR3 contains 17 residues. V lost 0 bases to trimming and J lost 2 bases, with 14 bases between them. In nucleotides, the CDR3 is TGTGCCAGCAGCCAAGATTACGGCGGGCCCCCCTACAATGAGCAGTTCTTC. Translating it yields CASSQDYGGPPYNEQFF.

This chain connects TRBV5-6 to TRBJ1-1, with D unclear. This CDR3 is built from 15 residues. Trimming cost V 1 base and J 1 base, with 11 bases left between them. Germline lookup yields CDR1 SGHDT and CDR2 YYEEEE. CDR3 amino acids: CASSLNGLRNTEAFF. The CDR3 bases are TGTGCCAGCAGCTTGAATGGACTCAGGAACACTGAAGCTTTCTTT.

The chain employs TRBV6-2 or TRBV6-3 and TRBJ1-2; 9 positions match TRBD1. CDR1 and CDR2 from the germline V gene are MNHEY and SVGEGT. The CDR3 totals 15 residues. J lost 7 bases, V lost 5 bases, and 11 bases had no gene match. The CDR3 loop reads CASSPRQGDWGGYTF. The CDR3, as DNA: TGTGCCAGCAGTCCCCGACAGGGGGATTGGGGTGGCTACACCTTC.

The chain joins TRBV2 to TRBJ1-2; tentatively, D is TRBD1 (6 bases). Germline V gene data show CDR1 as SNHLY and CDR2 as FYNNEI. Trimming pared 1 base from V and 8 bases from J, leaving 11 bases between. The CDR3 spans 13 residues. The CDR3 protein is CASSEEGVLGYTF. In DNA form, the CDR3 reads TGTGCCAGCAGTGAAGAGGGGGTCCTAGGCTACACCTTC.

This chain connects TRBV7-2 to TRBJ1-5; D perhaps matches TRBD1 (5 bases). Trimming pared 1 base from V and 0 bases from J, leaving 16 bases between. The CDR3 loop spans 18 amino acids. Germline V gene sequence: CDR1 SGHTA, CDR2 FQGNSA. Here the CDR3 DNA reads TGTGCCAGCAGCTTAGGACCAGGGAGGTCTTATAGCAATCAGCCCCAGCATTTT. Translation: CASSLGPGRSYSNQPQHF.

V gene TRBV7-9 combines with J gene TRBJ2-5; 13 bases are shared with TRBD2. Losses at the gene ends were 4 bases for V and 5 bases for J; bases not matched to a gene: 13. CDR3 size: 18 residues. From germline, CDR1 is SEHNR and CDR2 FQNEAQ (reference sequence). The CDR3 sequence: CASSYGLAGAGSSETQYF. Written as DNA, the CDR3 is TGTGCCAGCAGCTACGGACTAGCGGGAGCAGGTAGTTCGGAGACCCAGTACTTC.

V usage is TRBV5-1 and J usage is TRBJ2-3; 9 bases match TRBD2. Losses at the gene ends were 2 bases for V and 0 bases for J; bases not matched to a gene: 1. Germline V lookup: CDR1 SGHRS, CDR2 YFSETQ. The CDR3 contains 15 residues. CDR3 protein: CASSFLAGSTDTQYF. CDR3 coding DNA: TGCGCCAGCAGCTTCCTAGCGGGAAGCACAGATACGCAGTATTTT.

V and J are TRBV2 and TRBJ1-3; 7 bases map to TRBD1. Losses at the gene ends were 1 base for V and 2 bases for J; bases not matched to a gene: 5. This CDR3 contains 16 residues. Germline V gene data show CDR1 as SNHLY and CDR2 as FYNNEI. The CDR3 nucleotides read TGTGCCAGCAGTGAAGGGGGAAGGGGGCCTGGAAACACCATATATTTT. Protein: CASSEGGRGPGNTIYF.

The rearrangement uses TRBV28 and TRBJ1-1; D call uncertain. This CDR3 region has 12 residues. The germline V and J ends were trimmed by 5 bases and 5 bases, with 9 bases remaining between them. Germline CDR1 is MDHEN and CDR2 is SYDVKM. The CDR3 region has the DNA TGTGCCAGCAGTCGACGGCGGACTGAAGCTTTCTTT. It encodes CASSRRRTEAFF.

This clone was observed a single time. This chain links TRBV5-4 with TRBJ2-1, with 8 bases fitting TRBD2. CDR1 and CDR2 (germline): SGHNT, YYREEE (reference sequence). The V and J ends lost 5 bases and 1 base, in that order; junction bases with no gene match: 11. The CDR3 loop spans 17 amino acids. The CDR3 sequence: CASSRSAGGLSYNEQFF. CDR3 nucleotide sequence: TGTGCCAGCAGTCGGTCGGCGGGGGGCCTTTCCTACAATGAGCAGTTCTTC.

This clone was counted a single time. The chain links TRBV18 to TRBJ2-2; D not certain. The germline V and J ends were trimmed by 5 bases and 5 bases, with 3 bases remaining between them. The CDR3 totals 11 residues. CDR1 is KGHSH, CDR2 LQKENI, per germline. CDR3 in amino acids: CASSDTGELFF. The CDR3, as DNA: TGTGCCAGCTCAGATACCGGGGAGCTGTTTTTT.